The clone carrying this TCR beta chain has only a few counts. Its antigen is unknown. This record belongs to a study of T cells after yellow fever vaccination. Study-level results: A limited proportion of clonotypes was detected within both the CD4 and CD8 compartments.

TCRdb re-called the 5' RACE reads with MiXCR, one entry per CDR3 protein. This table holds about 170,000 distinct CDR3 sequences, roughly 6.2% found once. Per the germline V gene, CDR1 is SGDLS and CDR2 is YYNGEE. This CDR3 is built from 16 residues. V gave up 0 bases and J gave up 0 bases, with 11 bases separating them. The source is a man younger than 35 who received the YFV17D yellow fever vaccine. Specimen: CD4+ T cells sorted from PBMCs, collected on the day of the first yellow fever vaccination. V gene TRBV9 combines with J gene TRBJ2-3; the D gene is possibly TRBD2 (7 bases). The CDR3, as DNA: TGTGCCAGCAGCGTAGCGGGGGGCGTCAGCACAGATACGCAGTATTTT. Protein product: CASSVAGGVSTDTQYF.